This is a list of T cell receptor beta chains from one sample in a study of T cell responses to AZD1222 COVID-19 vaccine. Clones were read by immunoSEQ multiplex PCR, and TCRdb kept only the in-frame ones, dropping some. In the table there are approximately 100,000 clones, around 90% of which are singletons. This material consisted of peripheral blood, taken on day 0 of AZD1222 vaccination. These receptors came from an adult in good health. CDR3s include the opening cysteine and the closing phenylalanine or tryptophan. Fields, in order: V gene, J gene, D gene, CDR3 length, clone size, CDR3 protein, CDR3 DNA. A D gene is named only where the DNA matches it firmly. The size field is filled for only some rows; it gives once, few, many or a size class.

v_call: TRBV25-1; j_call: TRBJ1-6; d_call: NA; cdr3_length: 17; clone_size: NA; cdr3_aa: CASSENGRGPNNSPLHF; cdr3_nt: TGTGCCAGCAGTGAAAATGGGCGGGGACCGAATAATTCACCCCTCCACTTT
v_call: TRBV6-2/TRBV6-3; j_call: TRBJ2-1; d_call: NA; cdr3_length: 15; clone_size: NA; cdr3_aa: CASSPNWGSYNEQFF; cdr3_nt: TGTGCCAGCAGCCCTAACTGGGGCTCCTACAATGAGCAGTTCTTC
v_call: TRBV2; j_call: TRBJ2-1; d_call: TRBD2; cdr3_length: 15; clone_size: NA; cdr3_aa: CASSPLANSYNEQFF; cdr3_nt: TGTGCCAGCAGTCCACTAGCGAACTCCTACAATGAGCAGTTCTTC
v_call: TRBV30; j_call: TRBJ2-2; d_call: TRBD1; cdr3_length: 13; clone_size: once; cdr3_aa: CAWSPQGTGELFF; cdr3_nt: TGTGCCTGGAGTCCACAGGGGACCGGGGAGCTGTTTTTT
v_call: TRBV13; j_call: TRBJ1-2; d_call: NA; cdr3_length: 11; clone_size: NA; cdr3_aa: CASSLNYGYTF; cdr3_nt: TGTGCCAGCAGCTTAAACTATGGCTACACCTTC
v_call: TRBV12-5; j_call: TRBJ1-1; d_call: NA; cdr3_length: 11; clone_size: NA; cdr3_aa: CASGVETEAFF; cdr3_nt: TGTGCTAGTGGGGTAGAGACTGAAGCTTTCTTT
v_call: TRBV10-3; j_call: TRBJ2-7; d_call: NA; cdr3_length: 15; clone_size: once; cdr3_aa: CAISDFGVGEYEQYF; cdr3_nt: TGTGCCATCAGTGATTTTGGGGTGGGCGAGTACGAGCAGTACTTC
v_call: TRBV7-2; j_call: TRBJ2-1; d_call: NA; cdr3_length: 16; clone_size: NA; cdr3_aa: CASSLGRQGGENEQFF; cdr3_nt: TGTGCCAGCAGCTTGGGGCGACAGGGCGGGGAGAATGAGCAGTTCTTC
v_call: TRBV5-4; j_call: TRBJ2-5; d_call: NA; cdr3_length: 15; clone_size: NA; cdr3_aa: CASSLADAVGETQYF; cdr3_nt: TGTGCCAGCAGCTTGGCCGATGCCGTAGGAGAGACCCAGTACTTC
v_call: TRBV18; j_call: TRBJ1-3; d_call: TRBD1; cdr3_length: 14; clone_size: NA; cdr3_aa: CASSPQGAGNTIYF; cdr3_nt: TGTGCCAGCTCACCACAGGGGGCAGGAAACACCATATATTTT
v_call: TRBV7-2; j_call: TRBJ1-1; d_call: NA; cdr3_length: 11; clone_size: NA; cdr3_aa: CASSYHTEAFF; cdr3_nt: TGTGCCAGCAGCTACCACACTGAAGCTTTCTTT
v_call: TRBV6-5; j_call: TRBJ2-7; d_call: NA; cdr3_length: 14; clone_size: NA; cdr3_aa: CASSYDGGSYEQYF; cdr3_nt: TGTGCCAGCAGTTACGACGGGGGCTCCTACGAGCAGTACTTC
v_call: TRBV27; j_call: TRBJ2-1; d_call: TRBD2; cdr3_length: 18; clone_size: NA; cdr3_aa: CASSSPLASGDYYNEQFF; cdr3_nt: TGTGCCAGCAGTTCCCCCCTGGCTAGCGGGGACTACTACAATGAGCAGTTCTTC
v_call: TRBV30; j_call: TRBJ2-3; d_call: NA; cdr3_length: 16; clone_size: NA; cdr3_aa: CAWRSVRGGATDTQYF; cdr3_nt: TGTGCCTGGAGGTCGGTACGCGGAGGTGCGACAGATACGCAGTATTTT
v_call: TRBV19; j_call: TRBJ1-1; d_call: NA; cdr3_length: 15; clone_size: NA; cdr3_aa: CASSMAWGVSTEAFF; cdr3_nt: TGTGCCAGTAGTATGGCTTGGGGCGTCTCAACTGAAGCTTTCTTT
v_call: TRBV12-5; j_call: TRBJ2-7; d_call: NA; cdr3_length: 14; clone_size: NA; cdr3_aa: CASGFAQGLYEQYF; cdr3_nt: TGTGCTAGTGGTTTCGCCCAGGGGCTTTATGAGCAGTACTTC